Described below is a single T cell receptor beta chain sequence and its context. Assay: immunoSEQ multiplex PCR; the TCRdb copy retains only in-frame clones and omits some. The sample gives 250,000 to 350,000 clones, 75% to 90% of which show up once; around 4.5% is in the top ten. This entry belongs to a study of blood T cell repertoires in COVID-19. Specimen: PBMCs or T cells enriched from blood (not recorded which). The origin of this receptor is a woman aged 25 to 45 who had recovered from COVID-19.

CDR3 DNA: TGTGCCAGCAGTTTGCAGTTACCCGGGACAGGGGCCTACGAGCAGTACTTC. Its protein is CASSLQLPGTGAYEQYF. The chain recombines TRBV6-2 or TRBV6-3 with TRBJ2-7, with 10 bases that match TRBD1. This CDR3 is 17 amino acids long. J gave up 2 bases and V 4 bases, and 11 bases lay outside the gene matches. Germline values: CDR1 MNHEY, CDR2 SVGEGT.